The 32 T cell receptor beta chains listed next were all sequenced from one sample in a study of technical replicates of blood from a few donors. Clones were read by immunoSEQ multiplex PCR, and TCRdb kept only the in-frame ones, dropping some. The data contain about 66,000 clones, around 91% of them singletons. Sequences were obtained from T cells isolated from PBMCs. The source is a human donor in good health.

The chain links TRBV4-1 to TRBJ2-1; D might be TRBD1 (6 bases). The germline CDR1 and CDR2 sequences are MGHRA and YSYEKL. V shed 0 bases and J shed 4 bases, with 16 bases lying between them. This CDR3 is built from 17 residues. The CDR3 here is CASSQDQARGMYNEQFF. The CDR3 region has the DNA TGCGCCAGCAGCCAAGATCAAGCCAGGGGCATGTACAATGAGCAGTTCTTC.

The CDR3 sequence is CASSLNGDQPQHF. CDR3 coding DNA: TGTGCCAGCTCCCTCAACGGGGATCAGCCCCAGCATTTT. The V call is TRBV18, the J call TRBJ1-5; D call uncertain. The germline CDR1 and CDR2 sequences are KGHSH and LQKENI. V was cut by 6 bases and J by 5 bases, with 11 bases left in between. The CDR3 spans 13 residues.

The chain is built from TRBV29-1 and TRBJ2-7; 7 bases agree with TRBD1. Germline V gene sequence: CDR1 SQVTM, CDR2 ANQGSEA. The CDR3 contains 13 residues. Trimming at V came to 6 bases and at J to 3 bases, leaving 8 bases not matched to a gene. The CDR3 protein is CSVKNRGHYEQYF. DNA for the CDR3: TGCAGCGTAAAAAACAGGGGACACTACGAGCAGTACTTC.

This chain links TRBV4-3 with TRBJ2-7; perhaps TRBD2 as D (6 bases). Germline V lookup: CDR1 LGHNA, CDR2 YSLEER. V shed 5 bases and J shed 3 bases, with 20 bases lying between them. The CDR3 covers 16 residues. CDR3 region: CASSEVYGTGSYEQYF. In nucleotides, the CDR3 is TGCGCCAGCAGCGAGGTGTACGGGACTGGTAGCTACGAGCAGTACTTC.

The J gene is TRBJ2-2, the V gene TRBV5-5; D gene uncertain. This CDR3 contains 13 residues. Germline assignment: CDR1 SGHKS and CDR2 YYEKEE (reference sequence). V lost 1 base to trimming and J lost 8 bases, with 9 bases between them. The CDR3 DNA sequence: TGTGCCAGCAGCTTGCTCTTAGTTGGGGAGCTGTTTTTT. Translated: CASSLLLVGELFF.

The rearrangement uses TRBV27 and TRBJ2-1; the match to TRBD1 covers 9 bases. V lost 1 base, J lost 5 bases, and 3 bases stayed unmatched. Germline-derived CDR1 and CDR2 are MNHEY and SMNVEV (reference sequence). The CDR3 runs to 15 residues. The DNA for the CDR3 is TGTGCCAGCAGTTTATTTTGGACAGGGGACAATGAGCAGTTCTTC. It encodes CASSLFWTGDNEQFF.

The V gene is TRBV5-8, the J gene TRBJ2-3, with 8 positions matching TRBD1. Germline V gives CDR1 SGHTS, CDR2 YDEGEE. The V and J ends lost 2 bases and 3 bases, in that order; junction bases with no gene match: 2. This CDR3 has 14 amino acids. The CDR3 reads CASSFRGLTDTQYF. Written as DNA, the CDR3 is TGTGCCAGCAGCTTCAGGGGGCTGACAGATACGCAGTATTTT.

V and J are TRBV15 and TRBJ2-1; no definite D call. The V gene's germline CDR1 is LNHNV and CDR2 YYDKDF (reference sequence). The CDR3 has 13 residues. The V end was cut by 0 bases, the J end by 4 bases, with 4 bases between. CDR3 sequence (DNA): TGTGCCACCAGCAGAGACGGTTACAATGAGCAGTTCTTC. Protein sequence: CATSRDGYNEQFF.

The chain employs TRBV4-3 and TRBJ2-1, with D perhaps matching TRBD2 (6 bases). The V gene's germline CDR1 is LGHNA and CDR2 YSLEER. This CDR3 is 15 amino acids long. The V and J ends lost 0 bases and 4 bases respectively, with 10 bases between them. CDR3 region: CASSQDYGSYNEQFF. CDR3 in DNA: TGCGCCAGCAGCCAAGATTACGGGAGTTACAATGAGCAGTTCTTC.

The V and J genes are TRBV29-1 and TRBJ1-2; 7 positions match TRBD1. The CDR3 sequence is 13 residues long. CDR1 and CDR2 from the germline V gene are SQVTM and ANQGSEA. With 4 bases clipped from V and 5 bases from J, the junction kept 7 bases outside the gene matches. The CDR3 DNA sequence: TGCAGCGTTGGACAGGGTTGGGTATATGGCTACACCTTC. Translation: CSVGQGWVYGYTF.

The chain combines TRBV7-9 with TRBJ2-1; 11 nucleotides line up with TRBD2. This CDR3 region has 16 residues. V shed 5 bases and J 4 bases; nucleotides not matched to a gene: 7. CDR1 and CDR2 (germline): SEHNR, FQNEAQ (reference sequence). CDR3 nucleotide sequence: TGTGCCAGCAGCCCAGTGATAGCGGGGGGGTACAATGAGCAGTTCTTC. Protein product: CASSPVIAGGYNEQFF.

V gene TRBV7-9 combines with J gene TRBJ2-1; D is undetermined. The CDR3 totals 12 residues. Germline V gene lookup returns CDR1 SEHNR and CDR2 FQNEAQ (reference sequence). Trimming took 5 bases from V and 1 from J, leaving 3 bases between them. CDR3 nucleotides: TGTGCCAGCAGCCCGTCCTACAATGAGCAGTTCTTC. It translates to CASSPSYNEQFF.

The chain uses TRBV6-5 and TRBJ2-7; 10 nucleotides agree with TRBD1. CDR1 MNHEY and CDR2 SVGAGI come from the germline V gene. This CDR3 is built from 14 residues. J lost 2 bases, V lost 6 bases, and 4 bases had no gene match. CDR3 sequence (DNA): TGTGCCAGCAGGGGACAGGGGACTACCTACGAGCAGTACTTC. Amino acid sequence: CASRGQGTTYEQYF.

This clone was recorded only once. CDR3: CASSQEAGGELFF. The CDR3 DNA reads as TGTGCCAGCAGCCAAGAGGCGGGCGGGGAGCTGTTTTTT. The gene calls are TRBV4-2 and TRBJ2-2; maybe TRBD2 (5 bases). The CDR3 spans 13 residues. Germline-derived CDR1 and CDR2 are LGHNA and YNFKEQ. Trimming removed 0 bases at V and 7 bases at J, with 6 bases between.

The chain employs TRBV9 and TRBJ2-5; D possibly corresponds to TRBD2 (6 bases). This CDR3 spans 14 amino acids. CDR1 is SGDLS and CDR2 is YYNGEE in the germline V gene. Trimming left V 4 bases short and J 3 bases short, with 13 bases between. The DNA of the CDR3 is TGTGCCAGCAGCCCGGGGACTTCTAAAGAGACCCAGTACTTC. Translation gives CASSPGTSKETQYF.

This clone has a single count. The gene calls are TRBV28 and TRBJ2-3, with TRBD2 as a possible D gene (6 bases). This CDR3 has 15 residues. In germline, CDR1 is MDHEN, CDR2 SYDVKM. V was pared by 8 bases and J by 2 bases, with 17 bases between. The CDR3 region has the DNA TGTGCCAGCCTTTCCCAGCGGGTAACCACAGATACGCAGTATTTT. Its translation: CASLSQRVTTDTQYF.

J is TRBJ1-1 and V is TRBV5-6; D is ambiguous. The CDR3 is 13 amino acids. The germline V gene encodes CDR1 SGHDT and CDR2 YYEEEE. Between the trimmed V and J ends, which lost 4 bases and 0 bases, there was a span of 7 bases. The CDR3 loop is CASSRQVNTEAFF. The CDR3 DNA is TGTGCCAGCAGCCGTCAGGTGAACACTGAAGCTTTCTTT.

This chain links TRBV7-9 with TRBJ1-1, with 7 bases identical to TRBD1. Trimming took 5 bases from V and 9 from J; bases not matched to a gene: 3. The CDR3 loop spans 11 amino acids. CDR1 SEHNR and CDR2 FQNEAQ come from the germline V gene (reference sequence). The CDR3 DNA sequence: TGTGCCAGCAGCCCGGACAGGAAAGCTTTCTTT. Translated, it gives CASSPDRKAFF.

CDR3 region: CAWSVQGGNTIYF. DNA for the CDR3: TGTGCCTGGAGTGTACAGGGTGGAAACACCATATATTTT. The chain recombines TRBV30 with TRBJ1-3, with a tentative D call TRBD1 (6 bases). CDR1 is GTSNPN and CDR2 is SVGIG in the germline V gene (reference sequence). The V end lost 0 bases, the J end lost 3 bases, and 6 bases lay between the germline ends. The CDR3 loop spans 13 amino acids.

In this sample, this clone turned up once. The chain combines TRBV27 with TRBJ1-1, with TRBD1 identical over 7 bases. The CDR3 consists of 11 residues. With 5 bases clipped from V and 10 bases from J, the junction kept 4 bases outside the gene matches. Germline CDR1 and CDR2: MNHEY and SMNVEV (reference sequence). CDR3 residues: CASSQGGSAFF. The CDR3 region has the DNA TGTGCCAGCAGTCAAGGGGGCTCAGCTTTCTTT.

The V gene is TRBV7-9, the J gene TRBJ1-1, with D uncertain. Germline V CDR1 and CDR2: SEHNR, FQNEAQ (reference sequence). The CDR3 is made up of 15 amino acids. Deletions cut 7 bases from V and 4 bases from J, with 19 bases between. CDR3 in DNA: TGTGCCAGCACCCCCGTCCCCCAAGGAGGCACTGAAGCTTTCTTT. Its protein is CASTPVPQGGTEAFF. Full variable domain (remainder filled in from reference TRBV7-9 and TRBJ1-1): DTGVSQNPRHKITKRGQNVTFRCDPISEHNRLYWYRQTLGQGPEFLTYFQNEAQLEKSRLLSDRFSAERPKGSFSTLEIQRTEQGDSAMYLCASTPVPQGGTEAFFGQGTRLTVV.

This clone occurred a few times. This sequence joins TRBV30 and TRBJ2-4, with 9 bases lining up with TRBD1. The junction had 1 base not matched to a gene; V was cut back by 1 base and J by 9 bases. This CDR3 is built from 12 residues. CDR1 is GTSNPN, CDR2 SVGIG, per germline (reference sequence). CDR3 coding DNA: TGTGCCTGGAGTGAGGGACAGGGCATTCAGTACTTC. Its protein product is CAWSEGQGIQYF. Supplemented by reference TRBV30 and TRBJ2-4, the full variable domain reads SQTIHQWPATLVQPVGSPLSLECTVEGTSNPNLYWYRQAAGRGLQLLFYSVGIGQISSEVPQNLSASRPQDRQFILSSKKLLLSDSGFYLCAWSEGQGIQYFGAGTRLSVL.

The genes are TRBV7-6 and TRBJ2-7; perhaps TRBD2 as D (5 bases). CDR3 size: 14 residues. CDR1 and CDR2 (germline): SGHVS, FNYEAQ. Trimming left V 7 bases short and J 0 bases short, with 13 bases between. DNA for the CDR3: TGTGCCAGCATCCCCGGTCGGGACTCCTACGAGCAGTACTTC. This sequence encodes CASIPGRDSYEQYF. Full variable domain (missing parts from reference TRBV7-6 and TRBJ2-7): GAGVSQSPRYKVTKRGQDVALRCDPISGHVSLYWYRQALGQGPEFLTYFNYEAQQDKSGLPNDRFSAERPEGSISTLTIQRTEQRDSAMYRCASIPGRDSYEQYFGPGTRLTVT.

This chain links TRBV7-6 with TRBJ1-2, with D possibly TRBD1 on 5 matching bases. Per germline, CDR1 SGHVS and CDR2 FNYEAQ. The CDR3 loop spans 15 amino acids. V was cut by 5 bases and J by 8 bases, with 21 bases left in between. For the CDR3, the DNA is TGTGCCAGCAGCCCAAAGACAGATTCCTTTTGGGGCTACACCTTC. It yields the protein CASSPKTDSFWGYTF.

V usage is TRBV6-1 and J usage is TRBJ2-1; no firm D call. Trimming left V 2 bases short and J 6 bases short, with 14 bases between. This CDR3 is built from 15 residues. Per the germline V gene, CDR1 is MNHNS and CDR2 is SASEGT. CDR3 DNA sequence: TGTGCCAGCAGTGAATATGGTAGCAGACTCAATGAGCAGTTCTTC. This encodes CASSEYGSRLNEQFF.

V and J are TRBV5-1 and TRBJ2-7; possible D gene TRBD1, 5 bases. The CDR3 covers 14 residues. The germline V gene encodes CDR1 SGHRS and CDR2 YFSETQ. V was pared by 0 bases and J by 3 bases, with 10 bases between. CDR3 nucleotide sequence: TGCGCCAGCAGCTTGGATGACAGTATCTACGAGCAGTACTTC. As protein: CASSLDDSIYEQYF.

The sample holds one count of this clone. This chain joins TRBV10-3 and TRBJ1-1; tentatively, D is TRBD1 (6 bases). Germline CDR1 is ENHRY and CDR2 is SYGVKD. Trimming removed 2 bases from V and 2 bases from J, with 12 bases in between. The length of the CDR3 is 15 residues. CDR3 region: CAISEGGGVNTEAFF. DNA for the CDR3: TGTGCCATCAGTGAGGGTGGGGGCGTAAACACTGAAGCTTTCTTT.

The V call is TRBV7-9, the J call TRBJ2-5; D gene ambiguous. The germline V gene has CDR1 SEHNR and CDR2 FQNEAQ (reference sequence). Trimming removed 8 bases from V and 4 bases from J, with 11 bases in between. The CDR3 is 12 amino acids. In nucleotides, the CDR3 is TGTGCCAGCGGGCGCCCCGGAGAGACCCAGTACTTC. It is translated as CASGRPGETQYF.

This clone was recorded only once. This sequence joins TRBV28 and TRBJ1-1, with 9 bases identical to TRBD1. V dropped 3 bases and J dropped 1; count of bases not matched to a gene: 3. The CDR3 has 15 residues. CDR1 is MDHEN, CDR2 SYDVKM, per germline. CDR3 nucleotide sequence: TGTGCCAGCAGTTTGACAGGGGGGAGGAACACTGAAGCTTTCTTT. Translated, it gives CASSLTGGRNTEAFF.

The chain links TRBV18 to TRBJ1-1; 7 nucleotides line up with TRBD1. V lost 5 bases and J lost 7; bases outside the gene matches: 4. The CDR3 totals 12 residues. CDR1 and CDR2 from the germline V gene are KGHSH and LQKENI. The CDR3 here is CASSSAGGEAFF. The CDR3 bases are TGTGCCAGCTCATCGGCAGGGGGTGAAGCTTTCTTT.

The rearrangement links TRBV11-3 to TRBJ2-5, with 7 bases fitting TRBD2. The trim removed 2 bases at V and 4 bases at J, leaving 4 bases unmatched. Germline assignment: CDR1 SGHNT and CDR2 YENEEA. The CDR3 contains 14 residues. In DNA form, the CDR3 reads TGTGCCAGCAGCTTAAACTCGGGAGGAGAGACCCAGTACTTC. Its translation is CASSLNSGGETQYF.

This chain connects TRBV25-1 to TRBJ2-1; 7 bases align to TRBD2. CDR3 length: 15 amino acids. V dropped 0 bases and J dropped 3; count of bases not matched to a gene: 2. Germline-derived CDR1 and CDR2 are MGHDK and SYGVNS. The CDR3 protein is CASSEYAGDYNEQFF. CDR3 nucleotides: TGTGCCAGCAGTGAATATGCGGGAGACTACAATGAGCAGTTCTTC.